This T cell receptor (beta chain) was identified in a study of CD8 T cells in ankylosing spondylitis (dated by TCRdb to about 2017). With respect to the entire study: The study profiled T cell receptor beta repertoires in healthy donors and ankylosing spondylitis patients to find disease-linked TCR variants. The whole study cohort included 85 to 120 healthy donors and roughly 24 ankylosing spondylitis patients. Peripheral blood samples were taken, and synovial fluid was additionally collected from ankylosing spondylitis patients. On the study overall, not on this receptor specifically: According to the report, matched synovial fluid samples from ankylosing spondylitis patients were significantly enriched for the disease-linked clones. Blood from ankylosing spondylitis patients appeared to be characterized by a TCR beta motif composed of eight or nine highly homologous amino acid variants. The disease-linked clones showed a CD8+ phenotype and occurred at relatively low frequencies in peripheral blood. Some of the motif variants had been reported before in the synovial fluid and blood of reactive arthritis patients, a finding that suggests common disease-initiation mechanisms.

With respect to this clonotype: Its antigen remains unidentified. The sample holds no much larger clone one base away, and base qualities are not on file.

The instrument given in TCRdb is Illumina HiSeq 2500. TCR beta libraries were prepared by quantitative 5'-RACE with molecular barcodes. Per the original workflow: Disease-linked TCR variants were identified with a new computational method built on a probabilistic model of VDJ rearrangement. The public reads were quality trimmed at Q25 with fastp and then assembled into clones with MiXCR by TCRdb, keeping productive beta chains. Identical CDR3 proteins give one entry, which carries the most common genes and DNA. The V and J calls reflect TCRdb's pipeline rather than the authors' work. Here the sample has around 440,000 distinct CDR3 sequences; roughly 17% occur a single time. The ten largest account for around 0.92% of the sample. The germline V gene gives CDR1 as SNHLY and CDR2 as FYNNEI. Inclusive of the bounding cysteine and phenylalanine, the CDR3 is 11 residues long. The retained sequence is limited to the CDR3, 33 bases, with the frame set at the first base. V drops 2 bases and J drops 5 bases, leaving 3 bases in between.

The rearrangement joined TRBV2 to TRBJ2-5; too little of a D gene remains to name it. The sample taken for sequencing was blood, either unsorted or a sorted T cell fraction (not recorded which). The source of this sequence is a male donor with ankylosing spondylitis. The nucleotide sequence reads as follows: TGTGCCAGCAGTGAATGGGAGACCCAGTACTTC. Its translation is CASSEWETQYF. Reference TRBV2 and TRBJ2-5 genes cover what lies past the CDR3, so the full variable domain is EPEVTQTPSHQVTQMGQEVILRCVPISNHLYFYWYRQILGQKVEFLVSFYNNEISEKSEIFDDQFSVERPDGSNFTLKIRSTKLEDSAMYFCASSEWETQYFGPGTRLLVL.